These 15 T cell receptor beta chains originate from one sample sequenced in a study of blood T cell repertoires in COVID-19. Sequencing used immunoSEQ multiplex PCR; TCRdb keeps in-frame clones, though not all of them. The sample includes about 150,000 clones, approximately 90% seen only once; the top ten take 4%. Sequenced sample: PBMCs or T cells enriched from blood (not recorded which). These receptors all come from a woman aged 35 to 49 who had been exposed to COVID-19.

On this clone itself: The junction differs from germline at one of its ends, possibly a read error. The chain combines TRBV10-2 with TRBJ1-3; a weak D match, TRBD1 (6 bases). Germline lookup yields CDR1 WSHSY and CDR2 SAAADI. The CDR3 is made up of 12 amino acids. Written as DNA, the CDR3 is TGCGCCAGCAGTGAGTCCAAACAGGGAATCCGGTTT. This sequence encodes CASSESKQGIRF.

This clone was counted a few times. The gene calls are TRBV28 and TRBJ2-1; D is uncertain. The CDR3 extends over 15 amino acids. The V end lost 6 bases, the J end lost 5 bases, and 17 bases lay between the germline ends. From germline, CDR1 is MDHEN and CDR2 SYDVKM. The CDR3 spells CASSLRVAVHNEQFF. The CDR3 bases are TGTGCCAGCAGCCTCCGGGTGGCAGTGCACAATGAGCAGTTCTTC.

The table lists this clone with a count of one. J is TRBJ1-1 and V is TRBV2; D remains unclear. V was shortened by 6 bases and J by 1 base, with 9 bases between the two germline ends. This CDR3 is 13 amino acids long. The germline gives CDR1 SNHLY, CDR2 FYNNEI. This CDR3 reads CASSARRNTEAFF. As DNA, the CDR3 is TGTGCCAGCAGCGCGAGGAGGAACACTGAAGCTTTCTTT.

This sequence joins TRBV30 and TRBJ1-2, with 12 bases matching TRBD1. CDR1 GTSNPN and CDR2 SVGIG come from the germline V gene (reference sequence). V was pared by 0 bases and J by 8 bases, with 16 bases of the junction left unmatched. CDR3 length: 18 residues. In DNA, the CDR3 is TGTGCCTGGAGTGTACCCCGGGACAGGGGGCGCAGGGGTGGCGGCTACACCTTC. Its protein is CAWSVPRDRGRRGGGYTF.

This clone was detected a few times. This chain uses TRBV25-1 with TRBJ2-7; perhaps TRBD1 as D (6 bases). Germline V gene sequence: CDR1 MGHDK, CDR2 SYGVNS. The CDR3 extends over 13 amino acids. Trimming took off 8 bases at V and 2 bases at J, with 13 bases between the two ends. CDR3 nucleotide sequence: TGTGCCAGCGTGGGGACATCCACCTACGAGCAGTACTTC. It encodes CASVGTSTYEQYF.

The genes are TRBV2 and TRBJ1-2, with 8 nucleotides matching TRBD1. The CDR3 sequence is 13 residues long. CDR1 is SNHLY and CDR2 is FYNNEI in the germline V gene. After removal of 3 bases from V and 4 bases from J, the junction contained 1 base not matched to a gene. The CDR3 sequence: CASSDTGGYGYTF. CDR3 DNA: TGTGCCAGCAGTGATACAGGGGGCTATGGCTACACCTTC.

CDR3 nucleotide sequence: TGTGCCAGCAGCAATCTGGCGCGGGGCCTCTACATACAGTTCTTC. It codes for CASSNLARGLYIQFF. The chain joins TRBV21-1 to TRBJ2-1; the table's D call, TRBD2, was not checked against the DNA. TRBV21-1 is a pseudogene segment. CDR3 length: 15 amino acids.

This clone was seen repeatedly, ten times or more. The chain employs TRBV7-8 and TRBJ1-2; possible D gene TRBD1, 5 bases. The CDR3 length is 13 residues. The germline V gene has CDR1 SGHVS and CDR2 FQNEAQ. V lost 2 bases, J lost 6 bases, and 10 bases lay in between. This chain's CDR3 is CASSLQGYDGYTF. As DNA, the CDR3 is TGTGCCAGCAGCTTACAGGGATACGATGGCTACACCTTC.

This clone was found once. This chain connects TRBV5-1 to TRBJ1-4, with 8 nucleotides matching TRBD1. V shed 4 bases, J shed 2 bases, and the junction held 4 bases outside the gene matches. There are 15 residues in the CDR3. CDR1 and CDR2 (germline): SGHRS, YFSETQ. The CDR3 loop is CASSLRQGTNEKLFF. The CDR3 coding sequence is TGCGCCAGCAGCCTGAGACAGGGGACTAATGAAAAACTGTTTTTT.

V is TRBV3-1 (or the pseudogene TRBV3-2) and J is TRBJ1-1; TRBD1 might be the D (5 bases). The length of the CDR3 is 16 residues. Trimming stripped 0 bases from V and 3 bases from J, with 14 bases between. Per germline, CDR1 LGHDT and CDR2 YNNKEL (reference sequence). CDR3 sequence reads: CASSQDVAGFDTEAFF. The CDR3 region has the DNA TGTGCCAGCAGCCAAGATGTGGCAGGGTTTGACACTGAAGCTTTCTTT.

The CDR3 nucleotides read TGCGCCAGCAGCCATTCACAGGGAAGGGCCCCTTACTATGGCTACACCTTC. Protein: CASSHSQGRAPYYGYTF. This sequence joins TRBV4-3 and TRBJ1-2; TRBD1 might be the D (6 bases). The V end was cut by 3 bases, the J end by 3 bases, with 20 bases between. The CDR3 is 17 amino acids. The germline V gene encodes CDR1 LGHNA and CDR2 YSLEER.

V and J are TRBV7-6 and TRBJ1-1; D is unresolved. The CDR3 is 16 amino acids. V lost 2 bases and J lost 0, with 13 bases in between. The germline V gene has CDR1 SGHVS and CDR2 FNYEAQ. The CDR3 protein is CASSLLSAEMNTEAFF. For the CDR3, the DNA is TGTGCCAGCAGCTTACTGTCTGCGGAAATGAACACTGAAGCTTTCTTT.

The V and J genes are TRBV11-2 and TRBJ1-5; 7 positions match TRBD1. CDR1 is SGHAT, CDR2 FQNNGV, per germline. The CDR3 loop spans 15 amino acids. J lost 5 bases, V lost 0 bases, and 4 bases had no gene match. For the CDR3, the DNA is TGTGCCAGCAGCTTAGATACAGGGGCCCATCAGCCCCAGCATTTT. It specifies CASSLDTGAHQPQHF.

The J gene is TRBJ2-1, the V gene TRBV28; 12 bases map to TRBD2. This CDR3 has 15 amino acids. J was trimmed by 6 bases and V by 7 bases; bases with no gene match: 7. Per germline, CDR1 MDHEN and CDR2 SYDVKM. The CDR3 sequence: CASNQLAGGLNEQFF. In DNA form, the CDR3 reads TGTGCCAGCAATCAACTAGCGGGAGGCCTCAATGAGCAGTTCTTC.

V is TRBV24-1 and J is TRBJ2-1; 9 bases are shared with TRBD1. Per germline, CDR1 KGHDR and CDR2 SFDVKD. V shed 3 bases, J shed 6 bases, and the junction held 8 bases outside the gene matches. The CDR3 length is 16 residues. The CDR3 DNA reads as TGTGCCACCAGTGATCCACCGGGACAGGGAAGCAATGAGCAGTTCTTC. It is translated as CATSDPPGQGSNEQFF.